This T cell receptor (beta chain) emerged from a study of lymphopenia after photon versus proton radiotherapy. This clone was observed a handful of times. Sequencing was performed with immunoSEQ multiplex PCR; in TCRdb, only in-frame clones are kept and a portion is missing. The sample carries tens of thousands of clones, 75% to 90% recorded once. This clonotype was obtained from a man at least 80 years old with esophageal cancer. Sequenced here: peripheral blood, sampled from a patient treated with proton-based radiotherapy.

The CDR3 spells CASSYPGPSGNTIYF. CDR3 coding DNA: TGTGCCAGCAGTTATCCGGGGCCCTCTGGAAACACCATATATTTT. This chain joins TRBV6-5 and TRBJ1-3; weak D call: TRBD1 (5 bases). The CDR3 runs 15 residues. V was pared by 3 bases and J by 0 bases, with 9 bases between. Germline CDR1 and CDR2: MNHEY and SVGAGI.